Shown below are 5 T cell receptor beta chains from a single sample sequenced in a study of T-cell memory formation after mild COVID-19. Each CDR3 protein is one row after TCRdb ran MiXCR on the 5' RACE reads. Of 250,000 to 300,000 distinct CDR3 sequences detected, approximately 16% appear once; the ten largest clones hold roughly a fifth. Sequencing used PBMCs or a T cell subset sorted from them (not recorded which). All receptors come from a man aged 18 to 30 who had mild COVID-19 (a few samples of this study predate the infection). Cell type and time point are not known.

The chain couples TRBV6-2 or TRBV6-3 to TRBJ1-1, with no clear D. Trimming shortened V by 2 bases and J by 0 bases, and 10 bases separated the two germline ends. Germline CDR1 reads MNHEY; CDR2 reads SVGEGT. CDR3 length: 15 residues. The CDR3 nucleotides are TGTGCCAGCAGTTACCCCCCCCGCATGAACACTGAAGCTTTCTTT. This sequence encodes CASSYPPRMNTEAFF.

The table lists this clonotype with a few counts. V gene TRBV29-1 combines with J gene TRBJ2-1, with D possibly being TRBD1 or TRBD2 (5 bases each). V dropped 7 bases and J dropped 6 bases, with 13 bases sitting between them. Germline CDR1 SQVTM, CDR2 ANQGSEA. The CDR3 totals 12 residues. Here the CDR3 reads CSAERGVNEQFF. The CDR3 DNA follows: TGCAGCGCTGAGAGGGGAGTCAATGAGCAGTTCTTC.

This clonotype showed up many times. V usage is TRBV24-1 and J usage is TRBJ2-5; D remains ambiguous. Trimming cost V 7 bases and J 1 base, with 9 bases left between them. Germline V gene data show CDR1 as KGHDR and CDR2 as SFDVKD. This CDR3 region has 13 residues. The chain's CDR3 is CATSGIFQETQYF. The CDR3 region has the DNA TGTGCCACCAGCGGAATATTCCAAGAGACCCAGTACTTC.

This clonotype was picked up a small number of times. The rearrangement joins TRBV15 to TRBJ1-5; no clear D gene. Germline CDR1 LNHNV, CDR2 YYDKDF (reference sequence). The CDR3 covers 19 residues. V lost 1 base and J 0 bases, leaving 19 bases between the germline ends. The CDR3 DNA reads TGTGCCACCAGCAGAGTTCTTTCGTTATTCGCAGATAGCAATCAGCCCCAGCATTTT. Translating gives CATSRVLSLFADSNQPQHF.

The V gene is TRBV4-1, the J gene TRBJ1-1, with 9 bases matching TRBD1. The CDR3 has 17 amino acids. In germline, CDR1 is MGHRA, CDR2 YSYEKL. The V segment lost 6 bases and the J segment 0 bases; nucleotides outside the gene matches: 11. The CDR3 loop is CASRQGQGFRVNTEAFF. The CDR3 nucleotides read TGCGCCAGCAGGCAGGGACAGGGTTTTCGCGTGAACACTGAAGCTTTCTTT.